This entry describes one TCR beta chain. This specimen comes from a study of T cell changes during pregnancy in multiple sclerosis. Produced via immunoSEQ multiplex PCR; TCRdb's table is partial and in-frame only. The data contain 40,000 or so clones, 90% of them singletons. Germline V gene sequence: CDR1 GTSNPN, CDR2 SVGIG (reference sequence). Deletions cut 1 base from V and 5 bases from J, with 20 bases between. The length of the CDR3 is 17 residues. This sequence originates from a female donor with multiple sclerosis, enrolled in a pregnancy study. The sample here was CD8+ T cells from peripheral blood mononuclear cells, taken in the first trimester of pregnancy. J is TRBJ2-2 and V is TRBV30; tentative D call: TRBD1 (6 bases). CDR3 residues: CAWSGSDSGTLTGELFF. CDR3 coding DNA: TGTGCCTGGAGTGGTTCCGATTCCGGGACACTTACCGGGGAGCTGTTTTTT.